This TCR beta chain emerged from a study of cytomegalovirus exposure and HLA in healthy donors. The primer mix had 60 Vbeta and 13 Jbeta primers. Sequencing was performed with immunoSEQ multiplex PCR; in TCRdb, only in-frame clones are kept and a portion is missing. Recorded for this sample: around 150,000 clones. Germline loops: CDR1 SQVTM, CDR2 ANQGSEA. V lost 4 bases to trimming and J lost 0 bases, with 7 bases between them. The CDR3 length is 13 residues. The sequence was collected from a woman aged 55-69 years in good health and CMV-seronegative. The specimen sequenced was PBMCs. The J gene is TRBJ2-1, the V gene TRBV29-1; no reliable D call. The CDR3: CSVGWSSYNEQFF. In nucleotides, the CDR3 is TGCAGCGTTGGCTGGAGCTCCTACAATGAGCAGTTCTTC.